Listed here are 10 T cell receptor beta chains from one sample, sequenced in a study of spatial heterogeneity in lung cancer (dated by TCRdb to the late 2010s). Per the publication, the time point label means: sample taken at primary tumor resection. Library generation was performed with 5' RACE. Sequenced using a NextSeq 500. TCRdb itself trimmed the public reads at Q25 with fastp, ran MiXCR and retained productive beta chains. Under each unique CDR3 protein, matching rows form one entry showing the most common genes and DNA. The sample table records about 44,000 distinct CDR3 sequences; roughly an eighth of these occur just once. About 57% of the sample lies in the top ten. The specimen comprised PBMCs, sampled at surgery. These receptors all stem from a male donor with early-stage non-small cell lung cancer.

This clonotype showed up many times. The CDR3 sequence is CSVGHPSPYNEQFF. CDR3 nucleotide sequence: TGCAGCGTCGGACACCCAAGCCCCTACAATGAGCAGTTCTTC. The rearrangement links TRBV29-1 to TRBJ2-1; D possibly corresponds to TRBD1 (5 bases). Germline V gives CDR1 SQVTM, CDR2 ANQGSEA. This CDR3 comprises 14 residues. Trimming shortened V by 6 bases and J by 2 bases, and 14 bases separated the two germline ends.

This clonotype was counted many times. The V and J genes are TRBV11-2 and TRBJ1-2; D uncertain. This CDR3 region has 13 residues. Trimming took off 1 base at V and 9 bases at J, with 12 bases between the two ends. Germline CDR1 and CDR2: SGHAT and FQNNGV. CDR3 in DNA: TGTGCCAGCAGCTTAGGGGGAGCTCGAAGCTACACCTTC. Amino acids: CASSLGGARSYTF.

V is TRBV29-1 and J is TRBJ2-1; D may be TRBD2 (6 bases). In germline, CDR1 is SQVTM, CDR2 ANQGSEA. The CDR3 is 14 amino acids. V dropped 1 base and J dropped 9 bases, with 16 bases sitting between them. CDR3 in amino acids: CSVEGGATALEQFF. The CDR3 region has the DNA TGCAGCGTTGAAGGCGGGGCCACTGCCCTTGAGCAGTTCTTC.

The table lists this clonotype with a few counts. The chain couples TRBV7-8 to TRBJ2-3; maybe TRBD1 (6 bases). V shed 3 bases and J shed 3 bases, with 13 bases lying between them. This CDR3 has 15 amino acids. From germline, CDR1 is SGHVS and CDR2 FQNEAQ. The CDR3 DNA sequence: TGTGCCAGCAGCTTGAAGTCCAGGGGAACAGATACGCAGTATTTT. Translated: CASSLKSRGTDTQYF. The complete variable domain, with remaining parts taken from reference TRBV7-8 and TRBJ2-3, reads GAGVSQSPRYKVAKRGQDVALRCDPISGHVSLFWYQQALGQGPEFLTYFQNEAQLDKSGLPSDRFFAERPEGSVSTLKIQRTQQEDSAVYLCASSLKSRGTDTQYFGPGTRLTVL.

The genes are TRBV6-6 and TRBJ1-6; 7 bases align to TRBD1. The trim removed 5 bases at V and 9 bases at J, leaving 10 bases unmatched. There are 15 residues in the CDR3. CDR1 is MNHNY, CDR2 SVGAGI, per germline (reference sequence). CDR3 amino acids: CASSPQGGASSPLHF. The CDR3 bases are TGTGCCAGCAGTCCTCAGGGGGGCGCGAGTTCACCCCTCCACTTT.

This chain joins TRBV27 and TRBJ2-5; TRBD1 aligns across 10 bases. The CDR3 is 18 residues long. Germline CDR1 is MNHEY and CDR2 is SMNVEV (reference sequence). The junction had 17 bases not matched to a gene; V was cut back by 4 bases and J by 6 bases. The CDR3: CASSSPVGQGWARQTQYF. The CDR3 bases are TGTGCCAGCAGTTCACCCGTGGGACAGGGGTGGGCAAGGCAGACCCAGTACTTC.

At least ten counts were recorded for this clonotype. CDR3 bases: TGTGCCAGCAGTACGCACCGGGACAGCGGCGAGCAGTACTTC. As protein: CASSTHRDSGEQYF. The V gene is TRBV6-1, the J gene TRBJ2-7; TRBD1 agrees at 7 bases. Germline trimming cut 5 bases from V and 6 bases from J; bases unmatched to any gene: 10. There are 14 residues in the CDR3. In germline, CDR1 is MNHNS, CDR2 SASEGT.

The CDR3 loop is CSAVALRLGNEQFF. Here the CDR3 DNA reads TGCAGTGCTGTTGCTCTCCGGCTGGGGAATGAGCAGTTCTTC. V gene TRBV20-1 combines with J gene TRBJ2-1, with D hard to call. Deletions cut 5 bases from V and 7 bases from J, with 18 bases between. CDR1 DFQATT and CDR2 SNEGSKA come from the germline V gene (reference sequence). There are 14 residues in the CDR3.

This clonotype appeared a few times. J is TRBJ2-6 and V is TRBV6-6, with D unresolved. CDR3 length equals 13 residues. V lost 7 bases, J lost 0 bases, and 4 bases lay in between. Germline loops: CDR1 MNHNY, CDR2 SVGAGI (reference sequence). CDR3 DNA: TGTGCCAGCAAGAGCTCTGGGGCCAACGTCCTGACTTTC. Its protein product is CASKSSGANVLTF.

This clonotype was observed many times. The J gene is TRBJ1-1, the V gene TRBV19; TRBD1 might be the D (6 bases). The V end lost 4 bases, the J end lost 7 bases, and 22 bases lay between the germline ends. In germline, CDR1 is LNHDA, CDR2 SQIVND (reference sequence). This CDR3 comprises 16 residues. Written as DNA, the CDR3 is TGTGCCAGTAGTAGGAAAGCCGGACAGAGCGTTGGTGAAGCTTTCTTT. Translating it yields CASSRKAGQSVGEAFF.